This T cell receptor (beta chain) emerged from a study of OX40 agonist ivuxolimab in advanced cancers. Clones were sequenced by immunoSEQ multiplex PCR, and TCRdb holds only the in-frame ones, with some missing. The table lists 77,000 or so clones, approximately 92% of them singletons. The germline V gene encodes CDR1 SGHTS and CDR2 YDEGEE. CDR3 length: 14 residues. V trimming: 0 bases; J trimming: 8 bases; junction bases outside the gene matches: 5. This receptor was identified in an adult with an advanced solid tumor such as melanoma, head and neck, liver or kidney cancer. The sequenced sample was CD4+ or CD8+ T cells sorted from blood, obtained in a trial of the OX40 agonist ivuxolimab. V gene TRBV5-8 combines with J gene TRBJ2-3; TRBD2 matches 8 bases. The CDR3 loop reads CASSLGSGTSTQYF. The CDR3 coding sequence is TGTGCCAGCAGCTTGGGTTCCGGGACTAGTACGCAGTATTTT.